This T cell receptor (beta chain) is from a study of cytomegalovirus exposure and HLA in healthy donors. With 60 Vbeta and 13 Jbeta primers, the PCR was carried out. Sequencing was performed with immunoSEQ multiplex PCR; in TCRdb, only in-frame clones are kept and a portion is missing. The sample holds 250,000 or so clones, about nine tenths seen once. The CDR3 is 15 amino acids. CDR1 LNHDA and CDR2 SQIVND come from the germline V gene (reference sequence). V was clipped by 6 bases and J by 5 bases, with 16 bases between them. Specimen: PBMCs. The origin of this receptor is a girl aged 2 to 10 in good health and CMV-seronegative. This chain uses TRBV19 with TRBJ2-2; TRBD1 might be the D (6 bases). CDR3 loop: CASSAPGTITGELFF. DNA for the CDR3: TGTGCCAGTAGCGCTCCCGGGACAATAACCGGGGAGCTGTTTTTT.